This T cell receptor beta chain appears in the sequencing data of a study of patients and donors after allogeneic stem cell transplantation (dated by TCRdb to about 2020). This clonotype was counted only a few times. No antigen is known for it. No quality values exist for individual bases; no much larger clone is one base distant. Receptors were amplified or captured by RT-PCR. Data came from a NextSeq 550. Starting from the raw public reads, TCRdb applied fastp trimming at Q25, assembled clones with MiXCR and retained in-frame beta chains. Rows with a matching CDR3 protein are joined into one entry that keeps the most common DNA and genes. The sample has about 160,000 distinct CDR3 sequences on record, approximately 30% of them singletons. The ten top clones hold less than 3.5% of the sample. This TCR derives from a human donor who was either an allogeneic HSCT recipient or a stem cell or donor lymphocyte infusion donor (not recorded which). It is not recorded whose cells these are; they may come from a transplant donor. The sample consisted of blood, either unsorted or a sorted T cell fraction (not recorded which).

The sequenced DNA is TGTGCCAGCAGTTACGTCCGTGGAGGAGGATCTAATGAAAAACTGTTTTTT. Its protein is CASSYVRGGGSNEKLFF. The chain employs TRBV6-5 and TRBJ1-4; the D gene is not confidently resolved. Sequences MNHEY (CDR1) and SVGAGI (CDR2) are obtained from the germline V gene. From cysteine to phenylalanine, the CDR3 is 17 amino acids long. Only the CDR3 region is kept as DNA, spanning 51 bases read in frame from base 1. V loses 2 bases of germline sequence and J loses 3 bases, and the interval between the two ends is 16 bases.